This T cell receptor (beta chain) was documented in a study of blood T cell repertoires in COVID-19. About the study: Italy, Spain and the United States were the sources of the convalescent and acute COVID-19 samples. In each case, the material was cDNA or gDNA derived from T cells, B-cell-depleted T cells, or PBMCs.

CDR3 length: 14 amino acids. The V gene's germline CDR1 is LNHDA and CDR2 SQIVND (reference sequence). As regards this clone: One junction end disagrees with the germline gene, perhaps due to a read error.

Authors' processing steps: By means of reference gene primer amplification, nucleated cell counts were estimated. The protocol was immunoSEQ multiplex PCR, while the TCRdb copy is restricted to in-frame clones and leaves out a portion. V, J and clone size derive from that table, while D and trimming were established from the DNA sequence. The top ten hold approximately 12% of the sample, which has about 99,000 clones, roughly 80% seen once. The chain carries TRBV19 and TRBJ2-5; no firm D call. The sequenced material came from peripheral blood. This TCR came from a human donor in a cohort sampled during active COVID-19. The CDR3 DNA follows: TGTGCCAGTAGCATAGGCGGTACTAAGAGAACCCAGTACTTC. This sequence encodes CASSIGGTKRTQYF.